This is a list of T cell receptor beta chains from one sample in a study of T cell repertoires in cytomegalovirus infection. Using its own MiXCR run on the reads, TCRdb lists one record per CDR3 protein. The repertoire holds 800,000 to 950,000 distinct CDR3 sequences, approximately 29% seen once, with roughly 12% in the top ten. These TCRs' antigens remain unknown. Sequencing was performed on cultured CD8+ T cells from PBMCs, taken from culture after CMV antigen stimulation. These receptor sequences come from a human donor in good health (CMV status not recorded). Some clones in this sample may be carry-over from other donors' samples. CDR3s include the opening cysteine and the closing phenylalanine or tryptophan. D genes are given only for firm matches. Size is omitted from some rows. Given values are once, few, many or a class for expanded clones.

clone size: many; V gene: TRBV5-8; J gene: TRBJ2-1; D gene: NA; CDR3 DNA: TGTGCCAGCAGCCGCTGGACAGGTGGATCTATTGGACTATTGGATGAGCAGTTCTTC; CDR3 protein: CASSRWTGGSIGLLDEQFF
clone size: NA; V gene: TRBV7-9; J gene: TRBJ1-2; D gene: NA; CDR3 DNA: TGTGCCAGTGCAGGAGATGATGGCTACACCTTC; CDR3 protein: CASAGDDGYTF
clone size: NA; V gene: TRBV4-1; J gene: TRBJ1-6; D gene: NA; CDR3 DNA: TGTGCCAGCAGCCAAGAGAGACCCTCCAATTCACCCCTCCACTTT; CDR3 protein: CASSQERPSNSPLHF
clone size: many; V gene: TRBV14; J gene: TRBJ1-6; D gene: NA; CDR3 DNA: TGTGCCAGCAGCCAACAGATCTATAATTCACCCCTCCACTTT; CDR3 protein: CASSQQIYNSPLHF
clone size: NA; V gene: TRBV19; J gene: TRBJ1-1; D gene: NA; CDR3 DNA: TGTGCCAGTAGTATAGAGGGGGCGACCACTGAAGCTTTCTTT; CDR3 protein: CASSIEGATTEAFF
clone size: few; V gene: TRBV15; J gene: TRBJ2-1; D gene: TRBD2; CDR3 DNA: TGTGCCACCAGCCGGGGGGAGAATGAGCAGTTCTTC; CDR3 protein: CATSRGENEQFF
clone size: NA; V gene: TRBV6-2/TRBV6-3; J gene: TRBJ2-5; D gene: NA; CDR3 DNA: TGTGCCAGCGCTCCCCGCGGGGGCAGGGAGACCCAGTACTTC; CDR3 protein: CASAPRGGRETQYF
clone size: NA; V gene: TRBV7-6; J gene: TRBJ1-6; D gene: NA; CDR3 DNA: TGTGCCAGCAGCTTAGCCAGGGGTGATTCACCCCTCCACTTT; CDR3 protein: CASSLARGDSPLHF
clone size: NA; V gene: TRBV7-6; J gene: TRBJ2-7; D gene: TRBD1; CDR3 DNA: TGTGCCAGCAGCAGCCGGGACAGGCTCTACGAGCAGTACTTC; CDR3 protein: CASSSRDRLYEQYF
clone size: few; V gene: TRBV11-2; J gene: TRBJ1-2; D gene: TRBD1; CDR3 DNA: TGTGCCAGCAGCTTAAACCCCCAAGACAGGGCCAACTATGGCTACACCTTC; CDR3 protein: CASSLNPQDRANYGYTF
clone size: NA; V gene: TRBV6-5; J gene: TRBJ1-4; D gene: NA; CDR3 DNA: TGTGCCAGCAGTTACTCCGGGGTGGGTGAAAAACTGTTTTTT; CDR3 protein: CASSYSGVGEKLFF
clone size: NA; V gene: TRBV24-1; J gene: TRBJ1-2; D gene: TRBD1; CDR3 DNA: TGTGCCACCAGTGATAATGAAAAGGGGGCATCGAACTATGGCTACACCTTC; CDR3 protein: CATSDNEKGASNYGYTF
clone size: NA; V gene: TRBV7-9; J gene: TRBJ2-3; D gene: NA; CDR3 DNA: TGTGCCAGCAGTTCTAGGACCTCTCCGACAGATACGCAGTATTTT; CDR3 protein: CASSSRTSPTDTQYF
clone size: few; V gene: TRBV12-3/TRBV12-4; J gene: TRBJ1-2; D gene: TRBD1; CDR3 DNA: TGTGCCAGCATCTTACAGGGGGCTTTTGGCTACACCTTC; CDR3 protein: CASILQGAFGYTF
clone size: few; V gene: TRBV6-5; J gene: TRBJ1-4; D gene: TRBD1; CDR3 DNA: TGTGCCAGCAGAATACAGGGGGCTAATGAAAAACTGTTTTTT; CDR3 protein: CASRIQGANEKLFF
clone size: NA; V gene: TRBV7-9; J gene: TRBJ1-3; D gene: TRBD1; CDR3 DNA: TGTGCCAGCAGAGAGCCCACAGGGGGGGTCCGTGGAAACACCATATATTTT; CDR3 protein: CASREPTGGVRGNTIYF
clone size: NA; V gene: TRBV20-1; J gene: TRBJ1-2; D gene: NA; CDR3 DNA: TGCAGTGCCCCCCGCGGTGGCTACACCTTC; CDR3 protein: CSAPRGGYTF
clone size: NA; V gene: TRBV2; J gene: TRBJ1-2; D gene: NA; CDR3 DNA: TGTGCCAGCATCCCCTCTGAGGGGAAGCGGCCATATGGCTACACCTTC; CDR3 protein: CASIPSEGKRPYGYTF
clone size: NA; V gene: TRBV9; J gene: TRBJ2-5; D gene: TRBD1; CDR3 DNA: TGTGCCAGCAGTGACAGGGGCTTAGGGGAAGAGACCCAGTACTTC; CDR3 protein: CASSDRGLGEETQYF
clone size: many; V gene: TRBV12-3/TRBV12-4; J gene: TRBJ1-5; D gene: TRBD1; CDR3 DNA: TGTGCCAGCAGTTTAAAGACAGGGAATCAGCCCCAGCATTTT; CDR3 protein: CASSLKTGNQPQHF
clone size: NA; V gene: TRBV5-4; J gene: TRBJ1-1; D gene: TRBD1; CDR3 DNA: TGTGCCAGCAGCCCAGGGACAGGGCTGGCTTTCTTT; CDR3 protein: CASSPGTGLAFF
clone size: NA; V gene: TRBV4-1; J gene: TRBJ1-2; D gene: NA; CDR3 DNA: TGCGCCAGCAGCCGTGACAACGATGGCTACACCTTC; CDR3 protein: CASSRDNDGYTF
clone size: NA; V gene: TRBV19; J gene: TRBJ2-1; D gene: NA; CDR3 DNA: TGTGCCAGTAGTATTTGGGGGGGGACATACAATGAGCAGTTCTTC; CDR3 protein: CASSIWGGTYNEQFF
clone size: many; V gene: TRBV11-1; J gene: TRBJ1-5; D gene: NA; CDR3 DNA: TGTGCCAGCAGGTTCGGGAGGCCGGGCTGCAATCAGCCCCAGCATTTT; CDR3 protein: CASRFGRPGCNQPQHF
clone size: once; V gene: TRBV27; J gene: TRBJ2-1; D gene: NA; CDR3 DNA: TGTGCCACCCAGGATGCCGGTGAGCAGTTCTTC; CDR3 protein: CATQDAGEQFF
clone size: NA; V gene: TRBV7-3; J gene: TRBJ1-1; D gene: NA; CDR3 DNA: TGTGCCAGCAGCCCTGAGGAGACTGAAGCTTTCTTT; CDR3 protein: CASSPEETEAFF
clone size: NA; V gene: TRBV10-3; J gene: TRBJ1-1; D gene: NA; CDR3 DNA: TGTGCCATCAGCGGACAGAATGAAGCTTTCTTT; CDR3 protein: CAISGQNEAFF
clone size: many; V gene: TRBV7-9; J gene: TRBJ1-1; D gene: NA; CDR3 DNA: TGTGCCAGCAGCCCAGGAGGTGAAGCTTTCTTT; CDR3 protein: CASSPGGEAFF
clone size: few; V gene: TRBV19; J gene: TRBJ2-3; D gene: NA; CDR3 DNA: TGTGCCAGTAGTATGGAGTTCGGGAAGGCTAGCACAGATACGCAGTATTTT; CDR3 protein: CASSMEFGKASTDTQYF
clone size: few; V gene: TRBV7-3; J gene: TRBJ1-1; D gene: NA; CDR3 DNA: TGTGCCAGCAGCCGACACCCTAGAGAGAACACTGAAGCTTTCTTT; CDR3 protein: CASSRHPRENTEAFF
clone size: many; V gene: TRBV14; J gene: TRBJ2-1; D gene: NA; CDR3 DNA: TGTGCCAGCAGCCATAACCCCCCAACCAGCTCCTACAATGAGCAGTTCTTC; CDR3 protein: CASSHNPPTSSYNEQFF
clone size: NA; V gene: TRBV7-6; J gene: TRBJ1-4; D gene: TRBD1; CDR3 DNA: TGTGCCAGCAGCTCAGGACAGGGCCGTCGCCCTTCCCCCCTTATATATGAAAAACTGTTTTTT; CDR3 protein: CASSSGQGRRPSPLIYEKLFF
clone size: NA; V gene: TRBV11-2; J gene: TRBJ2-3; D gene: NA; CDR3 DNA: TGTGCCAGCGAAAGGGGGGACCTCGGCCTCGATACGCAGTATTTT; CDR3 protein: CASERGDLGLDTQYF
clone size: few; V gene: TRBV4-2; J gene: TRBJ1-5; D gene: NA; CDR3 DNA: TGTGCCAGCAGCCAAGGGGATAGCGGCAATCAGCCCCAGCATTTT; CDR3 protein: CASSQGDSGNQPQHF
clone size: few; V gene: TRBV7-9; J gene: TRBJ2-2; D gene: NA; CDR3 DNA: TGTGCCAGCACCCTGCGGGATTACACCGGGGAGCTGTTTTTT; CDR3 protein: CASTLRDYTGELFF
clone size: few; V gene: TRBV4-1; J gene: TRBJ1-1; D gene: NA; CDR3 DNA: TGCGCCAGCAGCCGCGGGAGACATATGAACACTGAAGCTTTCTTT; CDR3 protein: CASSRGRHMNTEAFF
clone size: NA; V gene: TRBV10-3; J gene: TRBJ2-3; D gene: TRBD1; CDR3 DNA: TGTGCCATCCAGGGGACAGATGCACGGACAGATATGCAGTATTTT; CDR3 protein: CAIQGTDARTDMQYF
clone size: many; V gene: TRBV7-2; J gene: TRBJ1-1; D gene: TRBD1; CDR3 DNA: TGTGCCAGCAGCCCTAAAATACAGGGGGCTGAAGCTTTCTTT; CDR3 protein: CASSPKIQGAEAFF
clone size: NA; V gene: TRBV27; J gene: TRBJ1-6; D gene: NA; CDR3 DNA: TGTGCCAGCAGTCCAGACGGGTTCAGCTCCTATAATTCACCCCTCCACTTT; CDR3 protein: CASSPDGFSSYNSPLHF
clone size: few; V gene: TRBV12-5; J gene: TRBJ1-5; D gene: NA; CDR3 DNA: TGTGCTAGTGGTACGACCTCCCGGGGGCAGCCCCAGCATTTT; CDR3 protein: CASGTTSRGQPQHF
clone size: NA; V gene: TRBV9; J gene: TRBJ2-1; D gene: NA; CDR3 DNA: TGTGCCAGCAGCGTAGGCGCTAGCACTAGGGATGAGCAGTTCTTC; CDR3 protein: CASSVGASTRDEQFF
clone size: few; V gene: TRBV4-3; J gene: TRBJ1-1; D gene: NA; CDR3 DNA: TGCGCCAGCAGCCAAGAGGGGACACCTGAAGCTTTCTTT; CDR3 protein: CASSQEGTPEAFF
clone size: NA; V gene: TRBV29-1; J gene: TRBJ2-3; D gene: NA; CDR3 DNA: TGCAGCGTTAAAATCACGGGGGTCGCAGATACGCAGTATTTT; CDR3 protein: CSVKITGVADTQYF
clone size: many; V gene: TRBV6-5; J gene: TRBJ1-1; D gene: NA; CDR3 DNA: TGTGCCAGCAGTTACCTGCGTGAGGGTGGGAACACTGAAGCTTTCTTT; CDR3 protein: CASSYLREGGNTEAFF
clone size: once; V gene: TRBV6-2/TRBV6-3; J gene: TRBJ2-5; D gene: TRBD2; CDR3 DNA: TGTGCCAGCAACGGGGTAGCGGGGGGTTACCAAGAGACCCAGTACTTC; CDR3 protein: CASNGVAGGYQETQYF
clone size: NA; V gene: TRBV7-3; J gene: TRBJ2-1; D gene: TRBD2; CDR3 DNA: TGTGCCAGCAGCCCGGGGGGGCAATACAATGAGCAGTTCTTC; CDR3 protein: CASSPGGQYNEQFF
clone size: few; V gene: TRBV4-1; J gene: TRBJ2-7; D gene: NA; CDR3 DNA: TGCGCCAGCAGCCAAGTCGTACTTTCTTCCTACGAGCAGTACTTC; CDR3 protein: CASSQVVLSSYEQYF
clone size: many; V gene: TRBV7-2; J gene: TRBJ2-2; D gene: TRBD2; CDR3 DNA: TGTGCCAGCAGTTCTAAAGCGGGGGGGCCGACCGGGGAGCTGTTTTTT; CDR3 protein: CASSSKAGGPTGELFF